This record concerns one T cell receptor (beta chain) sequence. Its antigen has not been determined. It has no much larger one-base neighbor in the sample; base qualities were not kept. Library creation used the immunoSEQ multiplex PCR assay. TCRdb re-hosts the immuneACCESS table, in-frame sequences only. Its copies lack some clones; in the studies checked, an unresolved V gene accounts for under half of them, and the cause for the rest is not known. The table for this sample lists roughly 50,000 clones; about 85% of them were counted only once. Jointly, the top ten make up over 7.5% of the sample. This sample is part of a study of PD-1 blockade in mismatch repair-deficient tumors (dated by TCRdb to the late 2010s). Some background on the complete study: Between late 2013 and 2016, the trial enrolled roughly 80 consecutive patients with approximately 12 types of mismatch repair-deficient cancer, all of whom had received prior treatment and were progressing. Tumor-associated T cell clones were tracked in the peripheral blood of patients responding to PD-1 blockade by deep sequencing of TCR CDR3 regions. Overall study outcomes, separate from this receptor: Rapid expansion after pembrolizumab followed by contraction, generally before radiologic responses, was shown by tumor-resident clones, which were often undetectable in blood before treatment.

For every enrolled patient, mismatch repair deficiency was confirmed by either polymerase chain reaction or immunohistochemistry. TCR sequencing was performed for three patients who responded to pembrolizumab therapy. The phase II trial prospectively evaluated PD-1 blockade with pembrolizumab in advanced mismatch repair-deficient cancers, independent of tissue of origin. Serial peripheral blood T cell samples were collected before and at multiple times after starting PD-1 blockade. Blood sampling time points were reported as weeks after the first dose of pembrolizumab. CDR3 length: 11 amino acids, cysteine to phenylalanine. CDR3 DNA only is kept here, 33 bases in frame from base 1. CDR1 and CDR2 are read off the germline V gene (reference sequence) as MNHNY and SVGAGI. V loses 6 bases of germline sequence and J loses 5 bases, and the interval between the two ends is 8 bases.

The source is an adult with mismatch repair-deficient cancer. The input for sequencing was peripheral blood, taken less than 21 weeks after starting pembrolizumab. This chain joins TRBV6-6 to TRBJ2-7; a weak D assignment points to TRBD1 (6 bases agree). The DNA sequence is TGTGCCAGCAGAGGGGACAACGAGCAGTACTTC. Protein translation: CASRGDNEQYF.